This T cell receptor beta chain was sequenced during a study of blood T cell repertoires in COVID-19. Study context: There were acute and convalescent COVID-19 samples, and they came from the United States, Italy and Spain. T cells, B-cell-depleted T cells, or PBMCs provided the cDNA or gDNA that served as material.

Germline trimming cut 5 bases from V and 6 bases from J; bases unmatched to any gene: 6. The CDR3 is made up of 15 amino acids. Germline assignment: CDR1 MDHEN and CDR2 SYDVKM. Per the authors' pipeline: Quantification of nucleated cells was approximated via reference gene primer amplification. Only in-frame clones appear in the TCRdb table, and some are missing; sequencing was by immunoSEQ multiplex PCR. V, J and clone size derive from that table, while D and trimming were established from the DNA sequence. The sample holds 200,000 to 250,000 clones, approximately 81% seen once. This clone was detected once.

The source is a man aged 25 to 40 with active or convalescent COVID-19. The chain joins TRBV28 to TRBJ1-6, with 8 bases matching TRBD1. Sequencing was done on a sample of peripheral blood. CDR3 amino acids: CASSPETGANSPLHF. CDR3 coding DNA: TGTGCCAGCAGTCCCGAGACAGGGGCTAATTCACCCCTCCACTTT.